The sequence of this T cell receptor (beta chain) was determined in a study of cytomegalovirus exposure and HLA in healthy donors. Study-level results: The number of N-insertions in an Asian-associated ancestry cluster was reportedly below the 666-donor mean in a later analysis. Previously analyzed data showed that most TCR beta V segments were productive at a frequency of about 90% or about 30%.

As regards this clone: Its antigen remains unidentified.

The study ran its PCR with 60 Vbeta and 13 Jbeta primers. Clones were read by immunoSEQ multiplex PCR, and TCRdb kept only the in-frame ones, dropping some. The sample lists around 99,000 clones, under 80% seen once, with under 7.5% in the top ten. CDR1 is SGHVS, CDR2 FNYEAQ, per germline. Trimming shortened V by 5 bases and J by 5 bases, and 13 bases separated the two germline ends. CDR3 length equals 13 residues. The specimen was PBMCs. The J gene is TRBJ2-7, the V gene TRBV7-6; a weak D match, TRBD2 (5 bases). The clonotype originates from a man in his forties or fifties in good health and CMV-seropositive. The CDR3 loop reads CASSPDIGNEQYF. DNA for the CDR3: TGTGCCAGCAGCCCAGACATCGGGAACGAGCAGTACTTC.